This entry concerns a single TCR beta chain. The data belong to a study of blood T cell repertoires in COVID-19. This CDR3 has 16 amino acids. Trimming cost V 2 bases and J 1 base, with 11 bases left between them. Germline loops: CDR1 MNHEY, CDR2 SVGEGT. Source study methods: Amplification of reference gene primers was used by the study to estimate nucleated cell counts. Clones were read by immunoSEQ multiplex PCR, and TCRdb kept only the in-frame ones, dropping some. V and J calls and clone size come straight from that table; D and trimming were deduced from the DNA. The sample comprises over 100,000 clones, 85% to 90% of which are singletons, and less than 4.5% rests with the top ten.

This TCR was sampled from a man aged 55 to 70 with COVID-19, enrolled during active disease. The sequenced material came from peripheral blood. The rearrangement uses TRBV6-2 or TRBV6-3 and TRBJ1-4; maybe TRBD1 (6 bases). Here the CDR3 reads CASSYAAGETNEKLFF. The DNA of the CDR3 is TGTGCCAGCAGTTACGCAGCAGGGGAAACTAATGAAAAACTGTTTTTT.